This TCR beta chain stems from a study of cytomegalovirus exposure and HLA in healthy donors. 13 Jbeta primers and 60 Vbeta primers were used for the PCR. Produced via immunoSEQ multiplex PCR; TCRdb's table is partial and in-frame only. Altogether over 120,000 clones are present, around a tenth being singletons, with the ten largest covering roughly 2%. This TCR came from a man in his forties or fifties in good health and CMV-seronegative. Sequences were obtained from PBMCs.

The CDR3: CASRTGTSGKINTGELFF. The CDR3 DNA reads as TGTGCCAGCAGGACCGGGACTAGCGGGAAAATCAACACCGGGGAGCTGTTTTTT. The rearrangement joins TRBV11-2 to TRBJ2-2, with TRBD2 matching over 13 bases. This CDR3 is built from 18 residues. J lost 2 bases, V lost 6 bases, and 9 bases had no gene match. Germline values: CDR1 SGHAT, CDR2 FQNNGV.